One and the same sample provided the 27 T cell receptor beta chains below, sequenced in a study of siplizumab effects on memory and regulatory T cells. The method was immunoSEQ multiplex PCR; TCRdb's version includes in-frame clones alone and lacks a portion of them. The sample has tens of thousands of clones; roughly 97% are singletons. The sequenced material came from naive CD4+ T cells sorted from blood. The receptor source for this set is a human donor in good health.

The chain has TRBV7-9 and TRBJ2-1; 11 bases fit TRBD2. CDR1 SEHNR and CDR2 FQNEAQ come from the germline V gene (reference sequence). V lost 1 base, J lost 4 bases, and 9 bases stayed unmatched. This CDR3 is built from 18 residues. The CDR3 DNA reads as TGTGCCAGCAGCTTAGTTGGGCTAGCGGGGGGTCATTACAATGAGCAGTTCTTC. Amino acids: CASSLVGLAGGHYNEQFF.

The V gene is TRBV12-2, the J gene TRBJ1-1; the listed D gene, TRBD1, was not tested against the DNA. TRBV12-2 is a pseudogene locus. The CDR3 sequence is 12 residues long. CDR3 loop: CATGESNTEAFF. Written as DNA, the CDR3 is TGTGCGACAGGGGAGTCGAACACTGAAGCTTTCTTT.

V is TRBV9 and J is TRBJ1-6, with a possible D match to TRBD1 (6 bases). Germline V gives CDR1 SGDLS, CDR2 YYNGEE. V lost 3 bases, J lost 7 bases, and 8 bases lay in between. This CDR3 has 13 residues. The CDR3 DNA sequence: TGTGCCAGCAGCGGGACAGCGAATTCACCCCTCCACTTT. Protein: CASSGTANSPLHF.

V gene TRBV10-3 combines with J gene TRBJ1-1; D remains unclear. V was trimmed by 3 bases and J by 1 base, leaving 9 bases between them. The germline CDR1 and CDR2 sequences are ENHRY and SYGVKD. The CDR3 extends over 14 amino acids. The CDR3 coding sequence is TGTGCCATCAGTGATATGGGAGAGAACACTGAAGCTTTCTTT. Its translation is CAISDMGENTEAFF.

The rearrangement uses TRBV4-1 and TRBJ2-1; no reliable D call. This CDR3 is 13 amino acids long. From germline, CDR1 is MGHRA and CDR2 YSYEKL. The V and J ends lost 4 bases and 6 bases respectively, with 10 bases between them. In nucleotides, the CDR3 is TGCGCCAGCAGCCTGGGCCCCGCCAATGAGCAGTTCTTC. Translation: CASSLGPANEQFF.

The chain uses TRBV6-5 and TRBJ1-1; a possible D gene is TRBD1 (5 bases). Germline CDR1 reads MNHEY; CDR2 reads SVGAGI. V was cut by 4 bases and J by 6 bases, with 9 bases left in between. The CDR3 consists of 12 residues. The chain's CDR3 is CASSSGTAEAFF. In DNA form, the CDR3 reads TGTGCCAGCAGTTCAGGGACCGCTGAAGCTTTCTTT.

This chain joins TRBV6-1 and TRBJ2-7; 11 bases match TRBD2. V was pared by 8 bases and J by 3 bases, with 6 bases of the junction left unmatched. The V gene's germline CDR1 is MNHNS and CDR2 SASEGT. The CDR3 extends over 14 amino acids. In nucleotides, the CDR3 is TGTGCCAGCTCCCTAGCGGGGGGAAACTACGAGCAGTACTTC. This sequence encodes CASSLAGGNYEQYF.

CDR3 amino acids: CASSQAWGGDTQYF. CDR3 nucleotides: TGTGCCAGCAGCCAAGCCTGGGGTGGCGATACGCAGTATTTT. This chain connects TRBV4-2 to TRBJ2-3; D call uncertain. CDR1 is LGHNA and CDR2 is YNFKEQ in the germline V gene. V dropped 1 base and J dropped 6 bases, with 11 bases sitting between them. This CDR3 spans 14 amino acids.

V is TRBV7-3 and J is TRBJ2-7, with TRBD1 as a possible D gene (5 bases). Deletions cut 5 bases from V and 4 bases from J, with 15 bases between. Germline V gene sequence: CDR1 SGHTA, CDR2 FQGTGA. The CDR3 has 14 amino acids. The CDR3 coding sequence is TGTGCCAGCAGCCTCAGCAGGGATTCTTACGAGCAGTACTTC. It codes for CASSLSRDSYEQYF.

The chain recombines TRBV28 with TRBJ1-2; TRBD1 matches 9 bases. V was pared by 3 bases and J by 0 bases, with 11 bases of the junction left unmatched. This CDR3 comprises 18 residues. From germline, CDR1 is MDHEN and CDR2 SYDVKM. In DNA, the CDR3 is TGTGCCAGCAGTTTTTGGGCGGGACAGGGTGATCCTAACTATGGCTACACCTTC. Amino acid sequence: CASSFWAGQGDPNYGYTF.

This clone occurred once. The chain couples TRBV29-1 to TRBJ2-5; D is unclear. CDR3 length: 12 amino acids. Germline V gene lookup returns CDR1 SQVTM and CDR2 ANQGSEA. The ends were cut back, 3 bases at V and 6 bases at J, with 11 bases in the middle. CDR3 DNA: TGCAGCGTTGAGGCCGTCGCAAAGACCCAGTACTTC. Translating it yields CSVEAVAKTQYF.

The genes are TRBV19 and TRBJ1-2; 8 nucleotides agree with TRBD1. This CDR3 contains 14 residues. Germline lookup yields CDR1 LNHDA and CDR2 SQIVND (reference sequence). V shed 5 bases and J 5 bases; nucleotides not matched to a gene: 7. CDR3 protein: CASSPGQVGYGYTF. The CDR3 DNA is TGTGCCAGTAGTCCGGGACAGGTGGGTTATGGCTACACCTTC.

The chain employs TRBV5-6 and TRBJ2-5; possibly TRBD1 for D (5 bases). The V and J ends lost 2 bases and 4 bases respectively, with 12 bases between them. This CDR3 has 14 residues. Per the germline V gene, CDR1 is SGHDT and CDR2 is YYEEEE. The CDR3 is CASSFPVGPETQYF. As DNA, the CDR3 is TGTGCCAGCAGCTTTCCTGTGGGGCCAGAGACCCAGTACTTC.

The genes are TRBV19 and TRBJ1-2; D not certain. V was cut by 5 bases and J by 1 base, with 11 bases left in between. CDR1 and CDR2 from the germline V gene are LNHDA and SQIVND (reference sequence). The CDR3 contains 14 residues. The CDR3 loop is CASSEMDGNYGYTF. The CDR3, as DNA: TGTGCCAGTAGTGAGATGGACGGTAACTATGGCTACACCTTC.

The chain recombines TRBV6-1 with TRBJ1-5; 7 bases align to TRBD1. The ends lost 6 bases at V and 0 bases at J; junction bases unmatched: 5. Germline CDR1 and CDR2: MNHNS and SASEGT. This CDR3 is 15 amino acids long. CDR3 region: CASRAGQTSNQPQHF. The CDR3 nucleotides read TGTGCCAGCAGAGCGGGACAGACTAGCAATCAGCCCCAGCATTTT.

The rearrangement uses TRBV14 and TRBJ1-2; D gene unclear. V shed 3 bases and J shed 5 bases, with 10 bases lying between them. CDR1 is SGHDN and CDR2 is FVKESK in the germline V gene. The CDR3 contains 13 residues. For the CDR3, the DNA is TGTGCCAGCAGCCAGCACAGCAGTTATGGCTACACCTTC. It is translated as CASSQHSSYGYTF. Using reference TRBV14 and TRBJ1-2 for the parts outside the CDR3, the full variable domain is EAGVTQFPSHSVIEKGQTVTLRCDPISGHDNLYWYRRVMGKEIKFLLHFVKESKQDESGMPNNRFLAERTGGTYSTLKVQPAELEDSGVYFCASSQHSSYGYTFGSGTRLTVV.

The genes are TRBV23-1 and TRBJ1-1; the D gene is possibly TRBD1 (5 bases). TRBV23-1 is placed among ORFs of uncertain function. The CDR3 extends over 16 amino acids. V was shortened by 4 bases and J by 1 base, with 16 bases between the two germline ends. The DNA of the CDR3 is TGCGCCAGCAGTCCCGTGGAGGCCAGGGAGAACACTGAAGCTTTCTTT. Translating gives CASSPVEARENTEAFF.

The chain recombines TRBV28 with TRBJ1-2; unclear D gene. V was clipped by 2 bases and J by 2 bases, with 9 bases between them. CDR3 size: 14 residues. Per germline, CDR1 MDHEN and CDR2 SYDVKM. CDR3 sequence (DNA): TGTGCCAGCAGTTTAATCCAGGCCAACTATGGCTACACCTTC. The encoded protein is CASSLIQANYGYTF.

A remark on this clone: This same CDR3 is encoded by further DNA sequences in the sample. V and J are TRBV2 and TRBJ1-5; D uncertain. Trimming pared 0 bases from V and 6 bases from J, leaving 12 bases between. CDR3 size: 15 residues. Germline CDR1 SNHLY, CDR2 FYNNEI. CDR3 protein: CASSEALSRSQPQHF. The DNA of the CDR3 is TGTGCCAGCAGTGAAGCGCTGTCCAGGAGTCAGCCCCAGCATTTT.

The V call is TRBV6-5, the J call TRBJ2-3; no clear D. CDR1 is MNHEY and CDR2 is SVGAGI in the germline V gene. V lost 6 bases and J 2 bases, leaving 15 bases between the germline ends. This CDR3 is built from 15 residues. The CDR3 coding sequence is TGTGCCAGCAGGGGCGCCCGTTCGGTCACAGATACGCAGTATTTT. This translates into CASRGARSVTDTQYF.

The rearrangement uses TRBV25-1 and TRBJ2-3, with TRBD2 matching 7 bases. The V gene end was trimmed by 10 bases and the J gene end by 2 bases; junction bases not matched to a gene: 6. The CDR3 totals 13 residues. Germline CDR1 and CDR2: MGHDK and SYGVNS. CDR3 sequence: CATRGGFTDTQYF. CDR3 nucleotides: TGTGCCACACGCGGGGGTTTCACAGATACGCAGTATTTT.

The rearrangement links TRBV28 to TRBJ1-4; the D is unclear. Trimming took off 2 bases at V and 10 bases at J, with 8 bases between the two ends. The V gene's germline CDR1 is MDHEN and CDR2 SYDVKM. The CDR3 consists of 12 residues. CDR3 in DNA: TGTGCCAGCAGTTTACCGGGTGGAAAACTGTTTTTT. Translating it yields CASSLPGGKLFF.

J is TRBJ1-6 and V is TRBV10-1; no reliable D call. V was clipped by 9 bases and J by 6 bases, with 15 bases between them. The CDR3 covers 14 residues. Germline loops: CDR1 WNHNN, CDR2 SYGVQD (reference sequence). In DNA form, the CDR3 reads TGCGCCAGGAGACATGGGTCGGGTAATTCACCCCTCCACTTT. Translation gives CARRHGSGNSPLHF.

The V and J genes are TRBV2 and TRBJ2-3, with D tentatively TRBD1 or TRBD2 (6 bases each). V was cut by 8 bases and J by 2 bases, with 14 bases left in between. Per the germline V gene, CDR1 is SNHLY and CDR2 is FYNNEI. CDR3 length: 14 residues. In nucleotides, the CDR3 is TGTGCCAGCGGGGGGCATCTCTTCACAGATACGCAGTATTTT. Translation: CASGGHLFTDTQYF.

The chain combines TRBV6-4 with TRBJ2-7; 9 nucleotides agree with TRBD1. This CDR3 region has 14 residues. V gave up 3 bases and J gave up 3 bases; unmatched junction bases: 3. The germline V gene encodes CDR1 MRHNA and CDR2 SNTAGT. The CDR3 DNA reads as TGTGCCAGCAGTGAGGGGGGACAGGGCTACGAGCAGTACTTC. Translated: CASSEGGQGYEQYF.

The chain joins TRBV4-1 to TRBJ1-2; TRBD1 is a possible D gene (5 bases). This CDR3 spans 15 amino acids. CDR1 is MGHRA and CDR2 is YSYEKL in the germline V gene. Trimming pared 7 bases from V and 1 base from J, leaving 16 bases between. Written as DNA, the CDR3 is TGCGCCAGCACCGCCGACCTCCAGGGTAACTATGGCTACACCTTC. It yields the protein CASTADLQGNYGYTF.

V usage is TRBV7-3 and J usage is TRBJ2-2; D remains ambiguous. Germline V CDR1 and CDR2: SGHTA, FQGTGA. The V end lost 5 bases, the J end lost 6 bases, and 16 bases lay between the germline ends. This CDR3 is built from 15 residues. The CDR3 reads CASSDLPSGPGELFF. The CDR3 nucleotides are TGTGCCAGCAGCGACCTTCCGTCAGGTCCCGGGGAGCTGTTTTTT.